This T cell receptor beta chain derives from a study of identical twins. Study observations and caveats: Insertions were fewer in abundant cord blood beta clonotypes, whereas memory repertoires showed none of this pattern. It was cross-sectional statistical analysis, not following the same donors, that the conclusions relied on.

V trimming: 4 bases; J trimming: 0 bases; junction bases outside the gene matches: 9. The germline V gene has CDR1 SGHRS and CDR2 YFSETQ. The CDR3 covers 16 residues. In its sample, this clonotype was seen a few times. No antigen is known for it. TCRdb re-derived calls from the 5' RACE reads in MiXCR, one entry per CDR3 protein. The table has about 500,000 distinct CDR3 sequences, roughly an eighth seen once; the top ten hold approximately 0.98%. This sample was shared with a second study, whose subject was yellow fever vaccine responses in identical twins.

The TCR comes from a woman aged 18-29 years in good health. This chain connects TRBV5-1 to TRBJ1-1; 7 bases map to TRBD1. The sample was CD4+ T cells sorted from blood. The CDR3 DNA reads TGCGCCAGCAGCCCCCAAACACAGGGGCTGAACACTGAAGCTTTCTTT. Translation: CASSPQTQGLNTEAFF.